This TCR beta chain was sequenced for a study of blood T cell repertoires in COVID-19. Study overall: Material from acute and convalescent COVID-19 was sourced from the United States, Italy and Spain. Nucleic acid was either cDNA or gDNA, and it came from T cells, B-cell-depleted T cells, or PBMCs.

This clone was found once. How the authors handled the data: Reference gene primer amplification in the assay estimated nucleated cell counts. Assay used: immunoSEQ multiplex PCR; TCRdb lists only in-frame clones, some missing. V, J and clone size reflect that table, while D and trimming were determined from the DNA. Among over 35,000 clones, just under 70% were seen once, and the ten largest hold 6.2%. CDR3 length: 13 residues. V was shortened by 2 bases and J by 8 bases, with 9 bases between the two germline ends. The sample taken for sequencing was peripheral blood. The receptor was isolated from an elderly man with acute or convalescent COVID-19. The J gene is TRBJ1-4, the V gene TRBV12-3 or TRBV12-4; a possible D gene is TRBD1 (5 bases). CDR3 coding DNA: TGTGCCAGCAGTTTATTTGGGGCCGAAAAACTGTTTTTT. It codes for CASSLFGAEKLFF.